Sequencing of this TCR beta chain was carried out in a study of technical replicates of blood from a handful of donors (dated by TCRdb to about 2017). V and J lose 1 base and 2 bases, and a span of 8 bases separates them. The CDR3 has 14 amino acids, counting the end cysteine and phenylalanine. Only CDR3 DNA remains: 42 bases, in frame from the first base. Reading the germline V gene (reference sequence) gives CDR1 SEHNR and CDR2 FQNEAQ. Libraries were built with the immunoSEQ multiplex PCR assay. What TCRdb holds here is the immuneACCESS table cut down to in-frame rearrangements. Part of the clones is not present; checked against another copy, under half of the missing clones reflect an unresolved V gene, and the others are unexplained. This sample gives 75,000 to 95,000 clones in total; about 95% of them show up just once. The top ten clonotypes cover 0.25% to 0.3% of the sample. As for this clone: Its antigen is not yet known. One base away there is no much larger clone; base qualities are not given.

This TCR was sampled from a human donor in good health. The receptor chain draws on TRBV7-9 and TRBJ1-1, with the D gene call left open. The sequenced material came from T cells isolated from PBMCs. The CDR3 has the sequence CASSLGQFNTEAFF. Read as DNA, the sequence is TGTGCCAGCAGCTTAGGGCAGTTTAACACTGAAGCTTTCTTT.